This T cell receptor beta chain is drawn from a study of response to subunit inactivated influenza vaccine. Findings and limits, study-wide: New T cells are recruited in small numbers by each seasonal influenza vaccination, according to the authors' suggestion.

The CDR3 totals 14 residues. V shed 11 bases and J shed 1 base, with 15 bases lying between them. TCRdb itself ran the RT-PCR reads through MiXCR, one entry per CDR3 protein. The sample yields about 700,000 distinct CDR3 sequences, about 14% seen once. This clonotype was detected only a few times. As yet, its antigen is unknown. This chain connects TRBV6-7 to TRBJ2-1, with TRBD1 as a possible D gene (6 bases). TRBV6-7 is labeled an ORF, and its function is uncertain. The receptor was isolated from a man in his fifties who received an inactivated influenza vaccine. Sequences were derived from PBMCs from blood, sampled approximately 15 days before vaccination. As DNA, the CDR3 is TGTGCCGGGTACAGGGCCGGGTCCTACAATGAGCAGTTCTTC. Translating it yields CAGYRAGSYNEQFF.